What follows are 19 T cell receptor beta chains derived from one specimen sequenced in a study of blood T cell repertoires in COVID-19 (dated by TCRdb to about 2020). Receptor libraries were prepared by the immunoSEQ multiplex PCR assay. Drawn from immuneACCESS, this table holds only the in-frame rearrangements with V and J called that TCRdb kept. Clones are partly lost; checked studies trace under half to an unresolved V gene and leave the rest unexplained. This sample holds roughly 83,000 clones; approximately 85% were observed only once. In total, the top ten clones hold about 8% of the sample. Input material: peripheral blood. Receptors were obtained from a man aged 45-60 years with active COVID-19.

The chain recombines TRBV6-2 or TRBV6-3 with TRBJ1-2, with TRBD1 matching over 7 bases. From germline, CDR1 is MNHEY and CDR2 SVGEGT. J was trimmed by 3 bases and V by 4 bases; bases with no gene match: 11. This CDR3 is 16 amino acids long. DNA of the CDR3: TGTGCCAGCAGTTCCCTTTTGACAGGGAAGGACTATGGCTACACCTTC. Its translation: CASSSLLTGKDYGYTF.

The chain recombines TRBV19 with TRBJ1-2; 11 nucleotides align to TRBD1. V dropped 4 bases and J dropped 6; count of bases not matched to a gene: 1. The CDR3 loop spans 13 amino acids. Per the germline V gene, CDR1 is LNHDA and CDR2 is SQIVND (reference sequence). CDR3 coding DNA: TGTGCCAGTAGTAAGGGACAGGGGGATGGCTACACCTTC. Protein sequence: CASSKGQGDGYTF.

The chain employs TRBV18 and TRBJ2-5; 9 nucleotides agree with TRBD1. Germline-derived CDR1 and CDR2 are KGHSH and LQKENI. The CDR3 spans 15 residues. Losses at the gene ends were 1 base for V and 3 bases for J; bases not matched to a gene: 3. This chain's CDR3 is CASSPRGTGKETQYF. The DNA of the CDR3 is TGTGCCAGCTCACCACGGGGGACAGGGAAAGAGACCCAGTACTTC.

This chain joins TRBV5-6 and TRBJ2-4; D is perhaps TRBD1 (5 bases). Between the trimmed V and J ends, which lost 5 bases and 4 bases, there was a span of 19 bases. The CDR3 loop spans 16 amino acids. The V gene's germline CDR1 is SGHDT and CDR2 YYEEEE. This CDR3 is CASRRLSQGGKNIQYF. CDR3 DNA: TGTGCCAGCAGACGTCTCTCGCAGGGTGGAAAAAACATTCAGTACTTC.

The rearrangement uses TRBV15 and TRBJ2-1, with 12 bases lining up with TRBD2. Germline CDR1 and CDR2: LNHNV and YYDKDF (reference sequence). This CDR3 contains 17 residues. The V gene end was trimmed by 0 bases and the J gene end by 6 bases; junction bases not matched to a gene: 6. The CDR3 here is CATSRESSGRAFNEQFF. The CDR3 nucleotides are TGTGCCACCAGCAGAGAGTCTAGCGGGAGGGCCTTCAATGAGCAGTTCTTC.

The rearrangement uses TRBV5-1 and TRBJ1-4; 7 bases agree with TRBD1. Germline trimming cut 0 bases from V and 2 bases from J; bases unmatched to any gene: 4. The CDR3 has 16 amino acids. Germline values: CDR1 SGHRS, CDR2 YFSETQ. As DNA, the CDR3 is TGCGCCAGCAGCTTGGGACAGGGAATCACTAATGAAAAACTGTTTTTT. Translated, it gives CASSLGQGITNEKLFF.

The rearrangement joins TRBV6-5 to TRBJ1-1, with D possibly matching TRBD1 (6 bases). Germline CDR1 is MNHEY and CDR2 is SVGAGI. V lost 0 bases and J lost 3, with 11 bases in between. CDR3 length equals 15 residues. The CDR3 sequence: CASSYSSRGHTEAFF. The CDR3 region has the DNA TGTGCCAGCAGTTACTCGTCCAGGGGACACACTGAAGCTTTCTTT.

The chain is built from TRBV27 and TRBJ2-2, with 11 bases fitting TRBD2. The J segment lost 6 bases and the V segment lost 11 bases, leaving 14 bases of the junction unmatched. The germline gives CDR1 MNHEY, CDR2 SMNVEV (reference sequence). CDR3 length: 16 amino acids. CDR3 amino acids: CASRGLAEMASGELFF. The CDR3 DNA reads as TGTGCCTCCCGGGGACTAGCGGAGATGGCCTCCGGGGAGCTGTTTTTT.

In its sample, this clone was seen a few times. This sequence joins TRBV7-9 and TRBJ1-2; the D is unclear. The V end was cut by 4 bases, the J end by 8 bases, with 14 bases between. CDR1 is SEHNR, CDR2 FQNEAQ, per germline (reference sequence). The CDR3 runs 13 residues. The CDR3 spells CASSSGQTGGYTF. The DNA for the CDR3 is TGTGCCAGCAGCTCGGGTCAAACGGGGGGCTACACCTTC.

This clone was seen a few times. This sequence joins TRBV28 and TRBJ1-5; the D gene is possibly TRBD1 (6 bases). The CDR3 has 17 residues. The germline V and J ends were trimmed by 2 bases and 7 bases, with 21 bases remaining between them. Germline CDR1 is MDHEN and CDR2 is SYDVKM. DNA for the CDR3: TGTGCCAGCAGTTTAAGTGACAGGCACTTATTAGGCCAGCCCCAGCATTTT. Translation: CASSLSDRHLLGQPQHF.

This chain connects TRBV4-3 to TRBJ1-2; possible D gene TRBD1, 6 bases. Deletions cut 3 bases from V and 7 bases from J, with 9 bases between. The germline V gene has CDR1 LGHNA and CDR2 YSLEER. The length of the CDR3 is 12 residues. CDR3 nucleotides: TGCGCCAGCAGCCAGAACAGGGTTGGCTACACCTTC. Its translation: CASSQNRVGYTF.

The genes are TRBV30 and TRBJ1-2; D is unclear. Looked up from germline, CDR1 is GTSNPN and CDR2 is SVGIG (reference sequence). This CDR3 contains 13 residues. Trimming took 0 bases from V and 4 from J, leaving 9 bases between them. The CDR3, as DNA: TGTGCCTGGAGTGTACGAAACTTCTATGGCTACACCTTC. Translation: CAWSVRNFYGYTF.

This clone was picked up many times. The gene calls are TRBV3-1 (or the pseudogene TRBV3-2) and TRBJ2-2; TRBD1 matches 8 bases. CDR1 and CDR2 from the germline V gene are LGHDT and YNNKEL (reference sequence). V dropped 4 bases and J dropped 3; count of bases not matched to a gene: 7. This CDR3 is built from 16 residues. CDR3 sequence: CASSPQGGSYTGELFF. The CDR3 coding sequence is TGTGCCAGCAGCCCACAGGGGGGATCTTACACCGGGGAGCTGTTTTTT.

The chain couples TRBV29-1 to TRBJ1-2; D is uncertain. Deletions cut 0 bases from V and 8 bases from J, with 13 bases between. CDR1 and CDR2 from the germline V gene are SQVTM and ANQGSEA. CDR3 length equals 13 residues. This chain's CDR3 is CSVEEAGREGYTF. The CDR3 DNA is TGCAGCGTTGAAGAGGCAGGACGGGAGGGCTACACCTTC.

The chain employs TRBV4-3 and TRBJ1-1; D is unclear. V was clipped by 0 bases and J by 3 bases, with 8 bases between them. Germline values: CDR1 LGHNA, CDR2 YSLEER. The CDR3 has 14 residues. CDR3 sequence: CASSQDYSYTEAFF. The CDR3 DNA reads TGCGCCAGCAGCCAAGACTATTCCTACACTGAAGCTTTCTTT.

The chain couples TRBV11-2 to TRBJ2-7; TRBD1 aligns across 8 bases. The CDR3 consists of 17 residues. Per germline, CDR1 SGHAT and CDR2 FQNNGV. Unmatched junction bases numbered 8, after V lost 0 bases and J lost 1 base. CDR3 sequence reads: CASSLDHFGTGSYEQYF. The DNA for the CDR3 is TGTGCCAGCAGCTTAGATCATTTTGGGACAGGTTCCTACGAGCAGTACTTC.

This clone has a handful of counts. This rearrangement joins TRBV19 to TRBJ1-1, with a weak D call TRBD1 (5 bases). Trimming removed 10 bases at V and 1 base at J, with 13 bases between. This CDR3 is 13 amino acids long. Germline V lookup: CDR1 LNHDA, CDR2 SQIVND (reference sequence). Here the CDR3 DNA reads TGTGCCACTGGGGCGGTGGAGAACACTGAAGCTTTCTTT. This codes for CATGAVENTEAFF.

The chain employs TRBV28 and TRBJ2-1; D is possibly TRBD2 (6 bases). V shed 4 bases and J shed 7 bases, with 17 bases lying between them. The CDR3 extends over 15 amino acids. Germline values: CDR1 MDHEN, CDR2 SYDVKM. DNA of the CDR3: TGTGCCAGCAGTTACGGTCAGGGAGGACTTAATGAGCAGTTCTTC. It encodes CASSYGQGGLNEQFF.

The chain joins TRBV29-1 to TRBJ1-1; 7 nucleotides align to TRBD1. The CDR3 spans 14 residues. V lost 3 bases to trimming and J lost 5 bases; unmatched junction nucleotides: 9. The germline V gene has CDR1 SQVTM and CDR2 ANQGSEA. Written as DNA, the CDR3 is TGCAGCGTTGAGAGGGGGCCCGGAGGGACTGAAGCTTTCTTT. Translation gives CSVERGPGGTEAFF.